This T cell receptor (beta chain) was sequenced during a study of blood T cells in healthy people across ages. Study-level background: Per every two T cells, about one barcoded beta molecule was captured by template switching.

A second PCR of 7 to 11 cycles used a sample-barcoded 5' primer and a J-beta primer mix. TCRdb re-analysed the 5' RACE reads in MiXCR, keeping a single row per CDR3 protein. Of about 1.5 million distinct CDR3 sequences in the sample, roughly two fifths are singletons; the top ten hold approximately 4%. This clonotype was counted once. Its antigen is not known. General study findings and limits: Age brought a roughly linear fall in TCR beta diversity measured per million T cells.

Germline CDR1 and CDR2: DFQATT and SNEGSKA (reference sequence). V lost 2 bases, J lost 1 base, and 14 bases lay in between. This CDR3 contains 15 residues. The sequence derives from a woman younger than 30 in good health. Sample: blood. The chain has TRBV20-1 and TRBJ1-1, with TRBD1 as a possible D gene (5 bases). CDR3 loop: CSARLGGFSNTEAFF. CDR3 in DNA: TGCAGTGCTAGATTGGGGGGGTTTTCGAACACTGAAGCTTTCTTT.